This TCR beta chain was obtained from a study of T cells in localized non-small cell lung cancer. Notes on the study in general: Uninvolved adjacent lung had the highest recorded T cell clonality, with tumor below it.

Some clones are missing from TCRdb's copy, which holds only in-frame ones; the method was immunoSEQ multiplex PCR. The sample lists fewer than 25,000 clones, about 89% occurring once. A note on this clone: The antigen is unknown.

CDR1 and CDR2 (germline): SEHNR, FQNEAQ (reference sequence). Between the trimmed V and J ends, which lost 7 bases and 8 bases, there was a span of 30 bases. This CDR3 has 18 amino acids. This chain links TRBV7-9 with TRBJ1-5; no firm D call. The sample was peripheral blood, taken before any cancer treatment. The receptor comes from a male donor at least 60 years old with stage I lung adenocarcinoma. CDR3 sequence: CASIIKAFGRHPTEPQHF. CDR3 nucleotide sequence: TGTGCCAGCATTATAAAAGCGTTTGGCAGACACCCCACGGAGCCCCAGCATTTT.